This TCR beta chain emerged from a study of T cell repertoires in cytomegalovirus infection. Whole-study context: The authors relied on CMV epitopes, both recently identified HLA-C-restricted and well-studied HLA-B-restricted. From public TCR beta signatures came an indication of both CMV infection and matching HLA type. Study-level findings and limits: CMV-specific HLA-C-restricted TCR beta clonotypes dominated the ex vivo response. The cumulative frequency of public TCR beta families identified carriers of CMV plus the relevant HLA.

Trimming stripped 7 bases from V and 3 bases from J, with 13 bases between. The CDR3 is 13 residues long. Germline values: CDR1 MNHEY, CDR2 SVGAGI. Each CDR3 protein gets one entry after TCRdb re-called the reads with MiXCR. Found here are 71,000 or so distinct CDR3 sequences, 20% to 25% of them singletons; the top ten hold roughly two thirds. As for this clonotype: What it binds is not known.

The sequenced sample was CD8+ T cells from cultured PBMCs, obtained from culture after CMV antigen stimulation. This clonotype was obtained from a human donor in good health (CMV status not recorded). Some clones in this sample may be carry-over from other donors' samples. This chain joins TRBV6-5 and TRBJ2-7; weak D call: TRBD1 (5 bases). CDR3 DNA: TGTGCCAGCACAACACCAGGGATCTACGAGCAGTACTTC. Its protein is CASTTPGIYEQYF.